The 20 T cell receptor beta chains in this list originate from one sample, sequenced in a study of shared clonotypes between healthy human individuals. TCRdb's copy holds only in-frame clones and misses some; the assay was immunoSEQ multiplex PCR. This table holds nearly 1,000,000 clones, over 75% found once. Sample: memory CD4+ T cells sorted from blood. The subset is: CD45RA-negative fraction. These receptors all stem from a man aged 18-30 years in good health.

This clone was counted a single time. The chain combines TRBV5-4 with TRBJ2-5; 8 nucleotides align to TRBD1. V was pared by 5 bases and J by 4 bases, with 7 bases of the junction left unmatched. The CDR3 length is 14 residues. Germline assignment: CDR1 SGHNT and CDR2 YYREEE (reference sequence). The CDR3 here is CASSPAGGLETQYF. The CDR3 bases are TGTGCCAGCAGTCCAGCAGGGGGCTTAGAGACCCAGTACTTC.

At least ten counts were recorded for this clone. CDR3 amino acids: CSVGQGGGQPQHF. The CDR3 DNA is TGCAGCGTGGGACAGGGAGGAGGTCAGCCCCAGCATTTT. The chain joins TRBV29-1 to TRBJ1-5; 9 positions match TRBD1. The CDR3 is made up of 13 amino acids. Germline V gene lookup returns CDR1 SQVTM and CDR2 ANQGSEA. After removal of 6 bases from V and 6 bases from J, the junction contained 6 bases not matched to a gene.

The rearrangement links TRBV5-6 to TRBJ1-3; tentative D call: TRBD1 (6 bases). This CDR3 contains 14 residues. CDR1 is SGHDT, CDR2 YYEEEE, per germline. V lost 5 bases, J lost 2 bases, and 11 bases lay in between. CDR3 coding DNA: TGTGCCAGCAGTTACGGGACACCTGGAAACACCATATATTTT. It codes for CASSYGTPGNTIYF.

This clone was found many times. This chain connects TRBV4-3 to TRBJ1-2; weak D call: TRBD1 (5 bases). Trimming cost V 4 bases and J 4 bases, with 16 bases left between them. Per the germline V gene, CDR1 is LGHNA and CDR2 is YSLEER. The CDR3 length is 15 residues. CDR3 sequence (DNA): TGCGCCAGCAGCCCCGAAGGGGAAATGGGCTATGGCTACACCTTC. Protein product: CASSPEGEMGYGYTF.

The chain couples TRBV5-4 to TRBJ2-1, with TRBD1 identical over 7 bases. There are 13 residues in the CDR3. Germline-derived CDR1 and CDR2 are SGHNT and YYREEE (reference sequence). Germline trimming cut 2 bases from V and 10 bases from J; bases unmatched to any gene: 6. CDR3 loop: CASSLPQGDEQFF. As DNA, the CDR3 is TGTGCCAGCAGCTTACCTCAGGGGGACGAGCAGTTCTTC.

This chain uses TRBV28 with TRBJ2-5, with D perhaps given as TRBD1 or TRBD2 (5 bases each). V dropped 4 bases and J dropped 7 bases, with 13 bases sitting between them. The CDR3 loop spans 13 amino acids. Germline V lookup: CDR1 MDHEN, CDR2 SYDVKM. In DNA form, the CDR3 reads TGTGCCAGCAGTTCCGGGACGACGGCGACCCAGTACTTC. This translates into CASSSGTTATQYF.

Points on this clone: Other DNA sequences in the sample encode the same CDR3. The chain links TRBV6-6 to TRBJ2-3; 7 positions match TRBD2. Germline V gene lookup returns CDR1 MNHNY and CDR2 SVGAGI (reference sequence). The J segment lost 2 bases and the V segment lost 6 bases, leaving 5 bases of the junction unmatched. The CDR3 is 14 amino acids. The CDR3 region is CASRREGLTDTQYF. The CDR3 DNA reads as TGTGCCAGCAGAAGGGAGGGCCTCACAGATACGCAGTATTTT.

The chain carries TRBV18 and TRBJ1-6, with D possibly being TRBD1 (5 bases). V was pared by 4 bases and J by 1 base, with 17 bases between. The germline CDR1 and CDR2 sequences are KGHSH and LQKENI. This CDR3 has 18 residues. The CDR3 bases are TGTGCCAGCTCACTTCTTGACCCGGGGGGATCCTATAATTCACCCCTCCACTTT. Translating it yields CASSLLDPGGSYNSPLHF.

About this clone: Other DNA sequences in this sample translate to the same CDR3. The chain employs TRBV5-1 and TRBJ2-3; the match to TRBD2 covers 8 bases. The germline V gene has CDR1 SGHRS and CDR2 YFSETQ. The V and J ends lost 4 bases and 1 base, in that order; junction bases with no gene match: 8. This CDR3 spans 16 amino acids. The CDR3 reads CASSSGLAGGTDTQYF. The CDR3 nucleotides are TGCGCCAGCAGCAGCGGCCTAGCGGGCGGCACAGATACGCAGTATTTT.

The rearrangement links TRBV9 to TRBJ2-2; TRBD2 agrees at 10 bases. This CDR3 spans 17 amino acids. Per the germline V gene, CDR1 is SGDLS and CDR2 is YYNGEE. Germline trimming cut 2 bases from V and 2 bases from J; bases unmatched to any gene: 6. The CDR3 DNA reads TGTGCCAGCAGCGTGGGTAGCGGGGGGCGTAACACCGGGGAGCTGTTTTTT. Its translation: CASSVGSGGRNTGELFF.

The chain links TRBV4-2 to TRBJ2-5, with D hard to call. Germline CDR1 reads LGHNA; CDR2 reads YNFKEQ. Trimming left V 6 bases short and J 1 base short, with 9 bases between. The CDR3 runs to 13 residues. The CDR3 region has the DNA TGTGCCAGCAGTGAGTCGGCCCAAGAGACCCAGTACTTC. Amino acid sequence: CASSESAQETQYF.

The CDR3 DNA reads as TGCAGCGTTGTGAGAGACGGGGCCAACGTCCTGACTTTC. It is translated as CSVVRDGANVLTF. This chain uses TRBV29-1 with TRBJ2-6; no clear D. There are 13 residues in the CDR3. Looked up from germline, CDR1 is SQVTM and CDR2 is ANQGSEA. The V end lost 4 bases, the J end lost 4 bases, and 8 bases lay between the germline ends.

The chain carries TRBV6-1 and TRBJ2-1, with 10 positions matching TRBD1. Per the germline V gene, CDR1 is MNHNS and CDR2 is SASEGT. After removal of 9 bases from V and 7 bases from J, the junction contained 12 bases not matched to a gene. This CDR3 is built from 15 residues. In DNA form, the CDR3 reads TGTGCCAGTGCCTCGGACAGGGGGAGTGTAAATGAGCAGTTCTTC. Its translation is CASASDRGSVNEQFF.

This clone was picked up a small number of times. This rearrangement joins TRBV2 to TRBJ1-6, with unresolved D. The CDR3 consists of 15 residues. CDR1 SNHLY and CDR2 FYNNEI come from the germline V gene. Trimming shortened V by 4 bases and J by 3 bases, and 10 bases separated the two germline ends. CDR3: CASSGGRGYNSPLHF. CDR3 in DNA: TGTGCCAGCAGTGGAGGGCGGGGCTATAATTCACCCCTCCACTTT.

About this clone: A much bigger clone sits one base away, suggesting this may be a read error. The chain uses TRBV7-9 and TRBJ2-5; maybe TRBD2 (6 bases). This CDR3 comprises 12 residues. Germline lookup yields CDR1 SEHNR and CDR2 FQNEAQ (reference sequence). Trimming shortened V by 0 bases and J by 7 bases, and 6 bases separated the two germline ends. The CDR3 DNA sequence: TGTGCCAGCAGCTTAGCGGGGGGGACCCAGTACTTC. Its translation: CASSLAGGTQYF.

In the case of this clone: At one boundary the junction diverges from the germline segment, which might be a read error. The chain combines TRBV20-1 with TRBJ2-7, with TRBD1 as a possible D gene (5 bases). The CDR3 consists of 9 residues. The germline V gene encodes CDR1 DFQATT and CDR2 SNEGSKA (reference sequence). The CDR3 loop is CSASQWGFF. CDR3 in DNA: TGCAGTGCTAGTCAATGGGGCTTTTTC.

This clone has just a few counts. The CDR3 DNA reads TGTGCCAGTAGTATGGGCCCGGGACAGGGTGGAAACTATGGCTACACCTTC. Translation: CASSMGPGQGGNYGYTF. The chain links TRBV19 to TRBJ1-2, with 9 bases aligning to TRBD1. V was clipped by 3 bases and J by 2 bases; unmatched bases: 10. CDR3 length equals 17 residues. In germline, CDR1 is LNHDA, CDR2 SQIVND (reference sequence).

The chain couples TRBV29-1 to TRBJ2-3; 8 nucleotides align to TRBD2. Per germline, CDR1 SQVTM and CDR2 ANQGSEA. Trimming cost V 3 bases and J 0 bases; bases outside gene matches: 11. The CDR3 runs 17 residues. The chain's CDR3 is CSVDLSGQRGSTDTQYF. The CDR3 DNA sequence: TGCAGCGTTGATTTGTCGGGGCAGCGGGGGAGCACAGATACGCAGTATTTT.

This clone was seen only once. Other DNA sequences in the same sample also yield this CDR3. This chain joins TRBV20-1 and TRBJ2-3; no clear D gene. CDR3 length: 11 residues. Germline CDR1 reads DFQATT; CDR2 reads SNEGSKA (reference sequence). The V end lost 6 bases, the J end lost 6 bases, and 10 bases lay between the germline ends. This CDR3 reads CSATEGDTQYF. For the CDR3, the DNA is TGCAGTGCCACCGAAGGGGATACGCAGTATTTT.

The V gene is TRBV10-3, the J gene TRBJ2-2; 8 bases align to TRBD1. Per germline, CDR1 ENHRY and CDR2 SYGVKD. This CDR3 is built from 16 residues. The V segment lost 6 bases and the J segment 1 base; nucleotides outside the gene matches: 7. CDR3: CAIRKTGVLNTGELFF. The CDR3 nucleotides are TGTGCCATCAGGAAGACAGGGGTATTGAACACCGGGGAGCTGTTTTTT.